This TCR beta chain was recorded in a study of CD8 T cells in ankylosing spondylitis. This clonotype was observed at least ten times. Its antigen is unidentified. There are 13 residues in the CDR3. V was clipped by 0 bases and J by 5 bases, with 9 bases between them. Germline V gene sequence: CDR1 SGHRS, CDR2 YFSETQ. TCRdb called the 5' RACE reads again in MiXCR, with one record for every CDR3 protein. This table has 200,000 to 250,000 distinct CDR3 sequences, approximately 10% appearing once. Whole-study results and caveats: Clones linked with disease were CD8+ and fairly uncommon in the peripheral blood. For ankylosing spondylitis blood, a TCR beta motif of fewer than 10 highly homologous variants appeared characteristic. Matched synovial fluid from ankylosing spondylitis patients was reported to be enriched for disease-linked clones.

Material for sequencing was blood, either unsorted or a sorted T cell fraction (not recorded which). The J gene is TRBJ2-7, the V gene TRBV5-1; D call uncertain. The clonotype comes from a male donor with ankylosing spondylitis or in good health (not recorded which). CDR3 nucleotide sequence: TGCGCCAGCAGCTTGGTATCGGGCAACGAGCAGTACTTC. This translates into CASSLVSGNEQYF.